Shown below are 14 T cell receptor beta chains from a single sample sequenced in a study of blood T cell repertoires in COVID-19. Sequenced by immunoSEQ multiplex PCR; TCRdb stores in-frame clones only, minus some. The table has around 200,000 clones, 75% to 90% seen once. The sample was peripheral blood. These receptors were obtained from a woman aged 40 to 50 with COVID-19, enrolled during active disease.

The chain joins TRBV9 to TRBJ2-1, with TRBD2 identical over 8 bases. This CDR3 is built from 15 residues. CDR1 is SGDLS, CDR2 YYNGEE, per germline. With V trimmed by 4 bases and J by 4 bases, 7 bases remained unmatched. The CDR3 region is CASSPAGEPYNEQFF. The DNA of the CDR3 is TGTGCCAGCAGCCCAGCGGGGGAGCCTTACAATGAGCAGTTCTTC.

The chain links TRBV15 to TRBJ2-1; 9 positions agree with TRBD1. The ends lost 3 bases at V and 3 bases at J; junction bases unmatched: 0. The CDR3 runs 14 residues. CDR1 and CDR2 (germline): LNHNV, YYDKDF (reference sequence). The CDR3 nucleotides read TGTGCCACCAGCAGGGACAGGGGCTACAATGAGCAGTTCTTC. Its protein product is CATSRDRGYNEQFF.

The chain uses TRBV7-6 and TRBJ2-7, with TRBD2 identical over 15 bases. V lost 5 bases to trimming and J lost 7 bases; unmatched junction nucleotides: 6. Germline lookup yields CDR1 SGHVS and CDR2 FNYEAQ. The CDR3 sequence is 15 residues long. The CDR3 here is CASSIGLAGGGEQYF. CDR3 DNA sequence: TGTGCCAGCAGCATTGGACTAGCGGGAGGGGGAGAGCAGTACTTC. Supplemented by reference TRBV7-6 and TRBJ2-7, the full variable domain reads GAGVSQSPRYKVTKRGQDVALRCDPISGHVSLYWYRQALGQGPEFLTYFNYEAQQDKSGLPNDRFSAERPEGSISTLTIQRTEQRDSAMYRCASSIGLAGGGEQYFGPGTRLTVT.

The chain carries TRBV5-8 and TRBJ1-5, with D tentatively TRBD1 (5 bases). V was clipped by 0 bases and J by 5 bases, with 12 bases between them. The CDR3 runs to 15 residues. Germline values: CDR1 SGHTS, CDR2 YDEGEE. CDR3 region: CASSLAGREHQPQHF. In DNA, the CDR3 is TGTGCCAGCAGCTTGGCGGGCAGGGAACATCAGCCCCAGCATTTT.

V gene TRBV7-8 combines with J gene TRBJ2-5; possible D gene TRBD2, 5 bases. This CDR3 is built from 14 residues. CDR1 SGHVS and CDR2 FQNEAQ come from the germline V gene. V lost 1 base to trimming and J lost 2 bases, with 8 bases between them. The chain's CDR3 is CASSLGRLQETQYF. DNA of the CDR3: TGTGCCAGCAGCTTAGGGAGGTTACAAGAGACCCAGTACTTC.

The chain is built from TRBV9 and TRBJ2-7, with D tentatively TRBD1 (6 bases). The ends were cut back, 4 bases at V and 2 bases at J, with 19 bases in the middle. Per germline, CDR1 SGDLS and CDR2 YYNGEE. There are 16 residues in the CDR3. CDR3 amino acids: CASSPFGDTITYEQYF. The CDR3 nucleotides are TGTGCCAGCAGCCCGTTTGGGGACACCATAACCTACGAGCAGTACTTC.

This chain's CDR3 is CASSLGARPMNTEAFF. The CDR3 DNA is TGCGCCAGCAGCTTGGGGGCCAGACCCATGAACACTGAAGCTTTCTTT. J is TRBJ1-1 and V is TRBV5-1; no clear D. Germline loops: CDR1 SGHRS, CDR2 YFSETQ. The CDR3 contains 16 residues. V was shortened by 0 bases and J by 0 bases, with 12 bases between the two germline ends.

The table lists this clone with a count of one. V is TRBV29-1 and J is TRBJ2-3; TRBD1 aligns across 12 bases. The trim removed 6 bases at V and 4 bases at J, leaving 5 bases unmatched. Germline V gives CDR1 SQVTM, CDR2 ANQGSEA. The CDR3 consists of 14 residues. CDR3 sequence reads: CSVAGTGGPDTQYF. CDR3 in DNA: TGCAGCGTCGCTGGGACAGGGGGCCCAGATACGCAGTATTTT.

Notes on this clone: Distinct nucleotide sequences in the sample also encode this CDR3. The V call is TRBV10-3, the J call TRBJ1-5; weak D call: TRBD1 (5 bases). The CDR3 spans 13 residues. The V gene's germline CDR1 is ENHRY and CDR2 SYGVKD. Trimming pared 6 bases from V and 4 bases from J, leaving 10 bases between. The CDR3 nucleotides read TGTGCCATCAGGGGACTGATTAATCAGCCCCAGCATTTT. Translating it yields CAIRGLINQPQHF.

The chain joins TRBV11-2 to TRBJ2-3; the match to TRBD2 covers 11 bases. Germline CDR1 SGHAT, CDR2 FQNNGV. V lost 4 bases and J lost 4; bases outside the gene matches: 13. CDR3 length: 18 amino acids. The CDR3 DNA follows: TGTGCCAGCAGCTCCGCGGTTGATAGCGGGGGGGCGGCAGATACGCAGTATTTT. It yields the protein CASSSAVDSGGAADTQYF.

The chain joins TRBV12-5 to TRBJ2-2; D possibly corresponds to TRBD1 (5 bases). CDR3 length equals 14 residues. V was pared by 0 bases and J by 6 bases, with 8 bases between. From germline, CDR1 is LGHNT and CDR2 FRNRAP. The CDR3 DNA reads TGTGCTAGTGGTTTGGTTGTAGGGGCCGGGGAGCTGTTTTTT. The encoded protein is CASGLVVGAGELFF.

The V gene is TRBV3-1 (or the pseudogene TRBV3-2), the J gene TRBJ1-2; perhaps TRBD1 as D (6 bases). The V gene lost 0 bases and the J gene lost 4 bases, with 15 bases spanning the gap. Germline assignment: CDR1 LGHDT and CDR2 YNNKEL (reference sequence). The CDR3 has 16 residues. CDR3 protein: CASSQDQGRRPYGYTF. As DNA, the CDR3 is TGTGCCAGCAGCCAAGATCAGGGGCGAAGACCCTATGGCTACACCTTC.

This clone has a single count. The V call is TRBV10-1, the J call TRBJ1-4, with 10 bases aligning to TRBD1. Germline V gives CDR1 WNHNN, CDR2 SYGVQD (reference sequence). The CDR3 has 14 amino acids. Germline trimming cut 3 bases from V and 10 bases from J; bases unmatched to any gene: 5. The CDR3 reads CASSETGTGVKLFF. The CDR3 bases are TGCGCCAGCAGTGAAACCGGGACAGGGGTAAAACTGTTTTTT.

This chain links TRBV24-1 with TRBJ2-1, with 8 bases identical to TRBD2. J gave up 9 bases and V 4 bases, and 10 bases lay outside the gene matches. There are 15 residues in the CDR3. CDR1 and CDR2 (germline): KGHDR, SFDVKD. In DNA form, the CDR3 reads TGTGCCACCAGTGACAGCCAGCGGGGGTCTATTGAGCAGTTCTTC. It yields the protein CATSDSQRGSIEQFF.